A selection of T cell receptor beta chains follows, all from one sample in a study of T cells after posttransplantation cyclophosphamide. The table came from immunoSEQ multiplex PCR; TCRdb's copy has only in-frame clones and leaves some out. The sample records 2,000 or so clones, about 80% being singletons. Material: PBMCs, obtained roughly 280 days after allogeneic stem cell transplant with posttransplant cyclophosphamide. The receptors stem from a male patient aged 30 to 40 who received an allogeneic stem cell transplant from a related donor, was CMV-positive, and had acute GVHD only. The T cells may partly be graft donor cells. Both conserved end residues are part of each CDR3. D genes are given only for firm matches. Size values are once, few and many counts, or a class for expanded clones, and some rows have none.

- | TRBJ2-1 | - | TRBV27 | CASSIDRISYNEQFF | TGTGCCAGCAGTATTGACAGGATCTCCTACAATGAGCAGTTCTTC
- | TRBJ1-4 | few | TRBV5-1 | CASSWGDYNEKLFF | TGCGCCAGCAGCTGGGGGGATTATAATGAAAAACTGTTTTTT
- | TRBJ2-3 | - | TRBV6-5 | CASSYRGAVDTQYF | TGTGCCAGCAGTTACCGGGGGGCGGTAGATACGCAGTATTTT
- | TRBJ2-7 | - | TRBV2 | CASSRDFYEQYF | TGTGCCAGCAGCCGCGACTTCTACGAGCAGTACTTC
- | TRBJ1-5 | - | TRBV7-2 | CASSSGRGGNQPQHF | TGTGCCAGCAGCTCCGGTAGGGGTGGCAATCAGCCCCAGCATTTT
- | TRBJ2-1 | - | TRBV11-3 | CASAGWDNEQFF | TGTGCCAGCGCGGGGTGGGACAATGAGCAGTTCTTC
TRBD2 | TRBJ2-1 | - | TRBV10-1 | CASSESTSSNEQFF | TGCGCCAGCAGTGAGTCGACTAGCAGCAATGAGCAGTTCTTC
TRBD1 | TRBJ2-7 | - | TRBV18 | CASSPVRDRAVNEQYF | TGTGCCAGCTCACCTGTACGGGACAGGGCGGTCAACGAGCAGTACTTC
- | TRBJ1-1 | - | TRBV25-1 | CASSSQGYTEAFF | TGTGCCAGCAGCTCGCAGGGATACACTGAAGCTTTCTTT
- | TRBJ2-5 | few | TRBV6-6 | CASSPRGGAETQYF | TGTGCCTCCTCCCCAAGGGGGGGGGCAGAGACCCAGTACTTC
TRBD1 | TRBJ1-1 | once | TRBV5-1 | CASRPGTGGGNTEAFF | TGCGCCAGCAGACCCGGGACAGGGGGAGGGAACACTGAAGCTTTCTTT
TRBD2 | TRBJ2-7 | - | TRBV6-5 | CASSNSGGTHF | TGTGCCAGCAGTAATAGCGGGGGGACCCACTTC
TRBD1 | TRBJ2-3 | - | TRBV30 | CAWSSGTGADTQYF | TGTGCCTGGAGCTCCGGGACAGGGGCCGATACGCAGTATTTT
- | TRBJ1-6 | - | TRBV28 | CASSLGGWPNSPLHF | TGTGCCAGCAGTTTAGGAGGGTGGCCGAATTCACCCCTCCACTTT
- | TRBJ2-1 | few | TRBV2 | CASSEQGNNEQFF | TGTGCCAGCAGTGAACAGGGGAACAATGAGCAGTTCTTC
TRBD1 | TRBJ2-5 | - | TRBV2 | CASSPGQGSWETQYF | TGTGCCAGCAGCCCGGGACAGGGATCGTGGGAGACCCAGTACTTC
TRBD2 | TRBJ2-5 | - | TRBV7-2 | CASSLGLAGGKETQYF | TGTGCCAGCAGCTTAGGACTAGCGGGGGGGAAAGAGACCCAGTACTTC
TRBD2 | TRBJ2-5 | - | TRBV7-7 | CASSSGTSGIEETQYF | TGTGCCAGCAGTTCCGGGACTAGCGGCATAGAAGAGACCCAGTACTTC
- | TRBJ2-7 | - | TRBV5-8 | CASSLGRFPSYEQYF | TGTGCCAGCAGCTTGGGTCGGTTCCCCTCCTACGAGCAGTACTTC
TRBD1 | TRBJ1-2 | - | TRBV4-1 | CASSQGQGAINYGYTF | TGCGCCAGCAGCCAAGGACAGGGGGCAATTAACTATGGCTACACCTTC
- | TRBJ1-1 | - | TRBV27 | CASSPLFAFPEPNRAFF | TGTGCCAGCAGTCCCCTCTTTGCTTTTCCCGAGCCAAATCGAGCTTTCTTT
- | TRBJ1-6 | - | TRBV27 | CASSKNRVDSPLHF | TGTGCCAGCAGTAAAAACAGGGTGGATTCACCCCTCCACTTT
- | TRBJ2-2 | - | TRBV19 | CASSARGITGELFF | TGTGCCAGTAGTGCGAGGGGGATTACCGGGGAGCTGTTTTTT
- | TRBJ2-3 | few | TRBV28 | CASSRIIMTVAGTDTQYF | TGTGCCAGCAGCCGCATAATTATGACCGTCGCGGGCACAGATACGCAGTATTTT
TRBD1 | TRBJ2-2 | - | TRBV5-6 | CASSWGTGRTGELFF | TGTGCCAGCAGCTGGGGGACAGGGAGGACCGGGGAGCTGTTTTTT
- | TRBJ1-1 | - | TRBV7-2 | CASSLGLPNTEAFF | TGTGCCAGCAGCTTAGGTCTCCCGAACACTGAAGCTTTCTTT
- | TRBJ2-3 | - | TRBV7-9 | CASSLLGGFGDTQYF | TGTGCCAGCAGCCTTCTCGGGGGTTTCGGAGATACGCAGTATTTT
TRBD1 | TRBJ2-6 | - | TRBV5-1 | CASRRNFRDRGSGANVLTF | TGCGCCAGCAGGCGAAACTTTCGGGACAGGGGGTCTGGGGCCAACGTCCTGACTTTC
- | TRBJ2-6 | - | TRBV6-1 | CASSEAVRTAGANVLTF | TGTGCCAGCAGTGAAGCGGTCCGAACGGCTGGGGCCAACGTCCTGACTTTC
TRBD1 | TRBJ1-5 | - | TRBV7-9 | CASSPGGRNNQPQHF | TGTGCCAGCAGCCCAGGGGGAAGGAACAATCAGCCCCAGCATTTT